These 5 T cell receptor beta chains were sequenced from one sample in a study of blood T cells in healthy people across ages. A sample-barcoded 5' primer and a J-beta primer mix were used in a second PCR of about 7 to 12 cycles. TCRdb reprocessed the 5' RACE reads with MiXCR, giving one entry per CDR3 protein. The sample has fewer than 2,000,000 distinct CDR3 sequences; roughly two fifths are singletons. The specimen sequenced was blood. These receptor sequences come from a human donor in good health.

The V call is TRBV29-1, the J call TRBJ1-2; 9 positions match TRBD1. The CDR3 sequence is 12 residues long. The J segment lost 8 bases and the V segment lost 7 bases, leaving 8 bases of the junction unmatched. Germline-derived CDR1 and CDR2 are SQVTM and ANQGSEA. CDR3 protein: CSDAQGAVGYTF. The CDR3 region has the DNA TGCAGCGATGCACAGGGGGCGGTGGGCTACACCTTC.

The chain combines TRBV20-1 with TRBJ2-3; 13 positions agree with TRBD2. V shed 5 bases and J 12 bases; nucleotides not matched to a gene: 17. From germline, CDR1 is DFQATT and CDR2 SNEGSKA (reference sequence). This CDR3 has 16 amino acids. The CDR3 is CSARTSGGQWAGTQYF. The CDR3 DNA sequence: TGCAGTGCTCGGACTAGCGGGGGTCAATGGGCAGGTACACAGTATTTT.

The chain couples TRBV2 to TRBJ1-2; D unclear. This CDR3 spans 14 amino acids. Germline V lookup: CDR1 SNHLY, CDR2 FYNNEI. The V gene lost 4 bases and the J gene lost 8 bases, with 17 bases spanning the gap. Written as DNA, the CDR3 is TGTGCCAGCAGTGTTGTTCTTAGTGGGAGCGGCTACACCTTC. Its translation: CASSVVLSGSGYTF.

This clonotype was seen a few times. The chain employs TRBV12-3 or TRBV12-4 and TRBJ2-5, with 9 bases that match TRBD1. After removal of 6 bases from V and 5 bases from J, the junction contained 10 bases not matched to a gene. The CDR3 sequence is 15 residues long. The CDR3 DNA is TGTGCCAGCAGCAAACAGGGGGCGCTCGGGGAGACCCAGTACTTC. Translating it yields CASSKQGALGETQYF.

This clonotype was counted only a few times. The chain is built from TRBV12-3 or TRBV12-4 and TRBJ2-5; 8 bases match TRBD1. The length of the CDR3 is 14 residues. V lost 6 bases and J lost 3; bases outside the gene matches: 6. The CDR3 region has the DNA TGTGCCAGCAGCCCCTACAGGGGGAAAGAGACCCAGTACTTC. It specifies CASSPYRGKETQYF.